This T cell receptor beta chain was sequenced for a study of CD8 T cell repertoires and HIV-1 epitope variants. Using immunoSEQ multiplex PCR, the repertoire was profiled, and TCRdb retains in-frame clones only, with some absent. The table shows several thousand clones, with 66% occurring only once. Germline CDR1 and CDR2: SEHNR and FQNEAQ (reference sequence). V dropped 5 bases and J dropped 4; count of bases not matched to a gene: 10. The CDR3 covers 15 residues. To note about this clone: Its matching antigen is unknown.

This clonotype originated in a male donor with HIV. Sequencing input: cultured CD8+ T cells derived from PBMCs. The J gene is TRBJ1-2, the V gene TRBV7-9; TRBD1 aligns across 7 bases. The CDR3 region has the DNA TGTGCCAGCAGCCCCCTGTTGGGACAGAGCTATGGCTACACCTTC. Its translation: CASSPLLGQSYGYTF.